This T cell receptor (beta chain) was retrieved from a study of blood T cell repertoires in COVID-19. In the study overall: The United States, Italy and Spain were the sources of the acute and convalescent COVID-19 samples. Sources were T cells, B-cell-depleted T cells, or PBMCs; the material itself was cDNA or gDNA.

The CDR3 has 15 amino acids. Germline V gives CDR1 LNHDA, CDR2 SQIVND (reference sequence). With 2 bases removed from V and 9 bases from J, the gap between germline ends came to 17 bases. Original handling: Nucleated cell number was recorded as an estimate derived from reference gene primer amplification. The data were produced by immunoSEQ multiplex PCR, yet TCRdb's version contains in-frame clones alone and is incomplete. Clone size and the V and J calls come from that table; the DNA yielded D and trimming. This sample yields around 160,000 clones, of which about nine tenths are seen a single time; roughly 2% belongs to the top ten.

The chain couples TRBV19 to TRBJ1-5; perhaps TRBD1 as D (5 bases). Sequencing was done on a sample of peripheral blood. This receptor was identified in a human donor in a cohort sampled during active COVID-19. DNA for the CDR3: TGTGCCAGTAGTATAAGTAGTACAGGAACATGGCCCCAGCATTTT. Translating it yields CASSISSTGTWPQHF.